The 4 T cell receptor beta chains in this list originate from one sample, sequenced in a study of CD8 T cells in ankylosing spondylitis. The study, taken as a whole, reports: One TCR beta motif, made up of several highly homologous variants, appeared characteristic of ankylosing spondylitis blood.

TCRdb analysed the 5' RACE reads with MiXCR anew, one entry per CDR3 protein. The profile covers about 750,000 distinct CDR3 sequences, with 15% to 20% appearing a single time and under 20% taken by the ten largest. These receptors lack a known antigen. Material: blood, either unsorted or a sorted T cell fraction (not recorded which). These receptors all stem from a male donor with ankylosing spondylitis.

In its sample, this clonotype was seen a few times. The V gene is TRBV5-1, the J gene TRBJ2-7, with 7 bases aligning to TRBD1. The germline gives CDR1 SGHRS, CDR2 YFSETQ. Unmatched junction bases numbered 11, after V lost 0 bases and J lost 2 bases. The CDR3 is made up of 17 amino acids. CDR3 amino acids: CASSLAPWGQQAYEQYF. The CDR3 DNA reads TGCGCCAGCAGCTTGGCGCCGTGGGGACAGCAAGCCTACGAGCAGTACTTC.

The V and J genes are TRBV10-3 and TRBJ2-7, with 14 nucleotides matching TRBD2. The J segment lost 2 bases and the V segment lost 7 bases, leaving 7 bases of the junction unmatched. The CDR3 is 16 amino acids. CDR1 ENHRY and CDR2 SYGVKD come from the germline V gene. CDR3 loop: CAIKEGLAGGTYEQYF. The CDR3 region has the DNA TGTGCCATCAAAGAAGGACTAGCGGGGGGAACCTACGAGCAGTACTTC.

This clonotype turned up a few times. The gene calls are TRBV24-1 and TRBJ2-5, with TRBD2 as a possible D gene (6 bases). CDR1 KGHDR and CDR2 SFDVKD come from the germline V gene. The length of the CDR3 is 16 residues. Trimming shortened V by 3 bases and J by 4 bases, and 17 bases separated the two germline ends. The chain's CDR3 is CATSDGGTTARETQYF. In DNA, the CDR3 is TGTGCCACCAGTGATGGGGGGACCACCGCTCGAGAGACCCAGTACTTC.

This clonotype was detected ten times or more. The rearrangement joins TRBV4-1 to TRBJ1-1; possibly TRBD1 for D (5 bases). Germline V gene lookup returns CDR1 MGHRA and CDR2 YSYEKL. This CDR3 has 15 amino acids. Trimming shortened V by 1 base and J by 2 bases, and 11 bases separated the two germline ends. The CDR3 sequence: CASSQGQGRNTEAFF. Here the CDR3 DNA reads TGCGCCAGCAGCCAAGGTCAGGGTCGAAACACTGAAGCTTTCTTT.